The 13 T cell receptor beta chains listed next were all sequenced from one sample in a study of T cell responses to AZD1222 COVID-19 vaccine. Using immunoSEQ multiplex PCR, the repertoire was profiled, and TCRdb retains in-frame clones only, with some absent. This sample has 130,000 to 150,000 clones, with around 83% found just once. The sequencing used peripheral blood, collected 28 days after the second AZD1222 dose. These receptors all come from an adult who received the AZD1222 COVID-19 vaccine.

The chain carries TRBV7-8 and TRBJ1-3; 8 bases align to TRBD1. The V gene end was trimmed by 5 bases and the J gene end by 0 bases; junction bases not matched to a gene: 12. The germline V gene has CDR1 SGHVS and CDR2 FQNEAQ. CDR3 length: 18 amino acids. The CDR3 bases are TGTGCCAGCAGCCAGGACAGGGTAACCCTTCTCTCTGGAAACACCATATATTTT. The encoded protein is CASSQDRVTLLSGNTIYF.

J is TRBJ1-1 and V is TRBV18; no reliable D call. Germline lookup yields CDR1 KGHSH and CDR2 LQKENI. Deletions cut 0 bases from V and 0 bases from J, with 8 bases between. The CDR3 has 15 residues. The CDR3: CASSPPGKMNTEAFF. CDR3 nucleotides: TGTGCCAGCTCACCACCAGGTAAAATGAACACTGAAGCTTTCTTT.

This clone has more than one count but fewer than ten. The rearrangement joins TRBV24-1 to TRBJ1-5, with 10 bases matching TRBD1. Trimming cost V 7 bases and J 7 bases; bases outside gene matches: 6. Germline V CDR1 and CDR2: KGHDR, SFDVKD. This CDR3 has 14 residues. CDR3 region: CATSGTGVRQPQHF. In nucleotides, the CDR3 is TGTGCCACCAGCGGGACAGGGGTAAGGCAGCCCCAGCATTTT.

The chain has TRBV3-1 (or the pseudogene TRBV3-2) and TRBJ2-5, with D unclear. Trimming stripped 4 bases from V and 1 base from J, with 16 bases between. CDR1 and CDR2 (germline): LGHDT, YNNKEL (reference sequence). The CDR3 extends over 16 amino acids. CDR3 nucleotide sequence: TGTGCCAGCAGCCCGCAAAAGGGTGTCAGCCAAGAGACCCAGTACTTC. It translates to CASSPQKGVSQETQYF.

The chain recombines TRBV11-2 with TRBJ1-2; D call uncertain. The CDR3 has 13 residues. V dropped 1 base and J dropped 3 bases, with 6 bases sitting between them. Germline loops: CDR1 SGHAT, CDR2 FQNNGV. The CDR3 loop is CASSLGPYYGYTF. CDR3 bases: TGTGCCAGCAGCTTAGGCCCCTACTATGGCTACACCTTC.

The chain joins TRBV30 to TRBJ2-6; D remains unclear. There are 12 residues in the CDR3. The V end was cut by 6 bases, the J end by 6 bases, with 9 bases between. Germline loops: CDR1 GTSNPN, CDR2 SVGIG (reference sequence). This CDR3 is CACRLEANVLTF. The CDR3 DNA sequence: TGTGCCTGCCGACTCGAGGCCAACGTCCTGACTTTC.

This chain uses TRBV3-1 (or the pseudogene TRBV3-2) with TRBJ1-1; D is undetermined. Looked up from germline, CDR1 is LGHDT and CDR2 is YNNKEL (reference sequence). V was pared by 0 bases and J by 4 bases, with 12 bases between. There are 15 residues in the CDR3. CDR3 protein: CASSQDLASFTEAFF. As DNA, the CDR3 is TGTGCCAGCAGCCAAGATCTCGCGTCGTTCACTGAAGCTTTCTTT.

V usage is TRBV10-3 and J usage is TRBJ2-1, with 7 bases lining up with TRBD1. This CDR3 is built from 14 residues. Germline loops: CDR1 ENHRY, CDR2 SYGVKD. Trimming took 3 bases from V and 8 from J; bases not matched to a gene: 7. CDR3 residues: CAISDRQGVDEQFF. The CDR3 bases are TGTGCCATCAGTGATCGGCAGGGGGTCGATGAGCAGTTCTTC.

The J gene is TRBJ2-3, the V gene TRBV20-1, with 9 bases fitting TRBD2. The CDR3 covers 13 residues. CDR1 is DFQATT, CDR2 SNEGSKA, per germline (reference sequence). After removal of 3 bases from V and 3 bases from J, the junction contained 1 base not matched to a gene. DNA of the CDR3: TGCAGTGCTAGTCTAGCGGGGACAGATACGCAGTATTTT. Its translation is CSASLAGTDTQYF.

This rearrangement joins TRBV10-1 to TRBJ2-3; D possibly corresponds to TRBD2 (5 bases). Germline V gene data show CDR1 as WNHNN and CDR2 as SYGVQD (reference sequence). The CDR3 has 13 amino acids. Trimming shortened V by 6 bases and J by 4 bases, and 11 bases separated the two germline ends. DNA of the CDR3: TGCGCCAGCAGGCCTGGAGGTGCAGATACGCAGTATTTT. As protein: CASRPGGADTQYF.

The rearrangement joins TRBV20-1 to TRBJ1-2, with D hard to call. V gave up 3 bases and J gave up 0 bases, with 8 bases separating them. This CDR3 region has 13 residues. Germline CDR1 DFQATT, CDR2 SNEGSKA (reference sequence). CDR3 amino acids: CSASEQTNYGYTF. CDR3 sequence (DNA): TGCAGTGCTAGTGAGCAGACTAACTATGGCTACACCTTC.

The rearrangement uses TRBV6-5 and TRBJ2-7; D gene unclear. The germline V and J ends were trimmed by 0 bases and 0 bases, with 9 bases remaining between them. Germline V gene sequence: CDR1 MNHEY, CDR2 SVGAGI. The CDR3 length is 15 residues. The CDR3 nucleotides are TGTGCCAGCAGTTACTCGACCATTTACTCCTACGAGCAGTACTTC. This codes for CASSYSTIYSYEQYF.

The chain combines TRBV2 with TRBJ1-2, with a weak D call TRBD1 (5 bases). The CDR3 contains 14 residues. Germline CDR1 is SNHLY and CDR2 is FYNNEI. V was trimmed by 4 bases and J by 2 bases, leaving 11 bases between them. CDR3 nucleotides: TGTGCCAGCAGTGGGGGACGGGTGAACTATGGCTACACCTTC. Protein sequence: CASSGGRVNYGYTF.